The present T cell receptor (beta chain) was sequenced within a study of blood T cell repertoires in COVID-19. Whole-study context: Donors in the United States, Italy and Spain gave samples during acute or convalescent COVID-19.

The CDR3 has 14 amino acids. Germline CDR1 reads LGHDT; CDR2 reads YNNKEL (reference sequence). The ends were cut back, 1 base at V and 8 bases at J, with 9 bases in the middle. Authors' data handling: Reference gene primer amplification in the assay estimated nucleated cell counts. Clones were sequenced by immunoSEQ multiplex PCR, and TCRdb holds only the in-frame ones, with some missing. D and trimming were read from the DNA, whereas the V and J calls and clone size are those reported in that table. The sample lists under 200,000 clones; roughly 87% were seen once. V usage is TRBV3-1 (or the pseudogene TRBV3-2) and J usage is TRBJ1-6, with D unresolved. The sequenced sample consisted of peripheral blood. This receptor was obtained from a man aged 55 to 70 with active or convalescent COVID-19. CDR3 loop: CASSQGAGDSPLHF. The DNA of the CDR3 is TGTGCCAGCAGCCAAGGGGCCGGGGATTCACCCCTCCACTTT.